The 13 T cell receptor beta chains below all came from one sample that was sequenced in a study of CD8 T cells in Susac syndrome. After extraction with the RNeasy kit, roughly 0.45 to 1 ug of the RNA was reverse transcribed using random hexamers. TCRdb used MiXCR to reprocess the immunoSEQ multiplex PCR reads, holding one entry per CDR3 protein. The sample carries some 300,000 distinct CDR3 sequences, around 83% recorded once. Sequenced: CD8+ T cells from PBMCs. The receptors originated from a human donor with multiple sclerosis.

This rearrangement joins TRBV5-1 to TRBJ2-5; weak D call: TRBD1 (6 bases). The CDR3 covers 14 residues. The V gene lost 3 bases and the J gene lost 1 base, with 10 bases spanning the gap. Germline V gives CDR1 SGHRS, CDR2 YFSETQ. The CDR3 DNA reads as TGCGCCAGCAGCTCCGCCAGGGGCCAAGAGACCCAGTACTTC. It yields the protein CASSSARGQETQYF.

The rearrangement links TRBV7-3 to TRBJ2-1; TRBD2 agrees at 11 bases. The CDR3 has 18 amino acids. The junction had 14 bases not matched to a gene; V was cut back by 5 bases and J by 5 bases. Germline loops: CDR1 SGHTA, CDR2 FQGTGA. The CDR3 nucleotides are TGTGCCAGCAGCCGGGTCGGGACTAGCGGACCAGGAGACAATGAGCAGTTCTTC. As protein: CASSRVGTSGPGDNEQFF.

This chain's CDR3 is CASSLYFGNTEAFF. In DNA form, the CDR3 reads TGCGCCAGCAGCTTGTACTTTGGCAACACTGAAGCTTTCTTT. V and J are TRBV5-1 and TRBJ1-1; no clear D. From germline, CDR1 is SGHRS and CDR2 YFSETQ. The CDR3 sequence is 14 residues long. V gave up 1 base and J gave up 2 bases, with 9 bases separating them.

This rearrangement joins TRBV7-9 to TRBJ2-5; 7 bases fit TRBD1. J lost 4 bases, V lost 0 bases, and 5 bases had no gene match. CDR1 SEHNR and CDR2 FQNEAQ come from the germline V gene (reference sequence). This CDR3 is 15 amino acids long. This CDR3 reads CASSLAMTGRETQYF. The DNA for the CDR3 is TGTGCCAGCAGCTTAGCGATGACAGGGCGAGAGACCCAGTACTTC.

The genes are TRBV12-3 or TRBV12-4 and TRBJ2-3, with 13 positions matching TRBD2. The J segment lost 6 bases and the V segment lost 6 bases, leaving 9 bases of the junction unmatched. The CDR3 has 16 residues. As DNA, the CDR3 is TGTGCCAGCAGCCCTCCGGGACTAGCGGGAACGGATACGCAGTATTTT. This translates into CASSPPGLAGTDTQYF.

A single count supports this clonotype. The V and J genes are TRBV12-3 or TRBV12-4 and TRBJ2-3, with unresolved D. Between the trimmed V and J ends, which lost 2 bases and 2 bases, there was a span of 8 bases. This CDR3 comprises 14 residues. CDR3: CASSLFWATDTQYF. The CDR3 nucleotides are TGTGCCAGCAGTTTATTTTGGGCCACAGATACGCAGTATTTT.

This clonotype appeared once. The V gene is TRBV7-9, the J gene TRBJ1-1; no firm D call. CDR3 length: 13 residues. Germline loops: CDR1 SEHNR, CDR2 FQNEAQ (reference sequence). Trimming cost V 5 bases and J 1 base, with 8 bases left between them. The CDR3 loop is CASSRRENTEAFF. The CDR3 nucleotides are TGTGCCAGCAGCCGGAGGGAGAACACTGAAGCTTTCTTT.

V is TRBV5-1 and J is TRBJ2-1; TRBD2 is a possible D gene (6 bases). The germline V and J ends were trimmed by 2 bases and 3 bases, with 18 bases remaining between them. The CDR3 loop spans 17 amino acids. Germline V gene lookup returns CDR1 SGHRS and CDR2 YFSETQ. CDR3 amino acids: CASSLRDSSVLYNEQFF. The CDR3, as DNA: TGCGCCAGCAGCTTACGGGACTCGTCGGTCCTCTACAATGAGCAGTTCTTC.

The CDR3 bases are TGCGCCAGCAGCTTAGTCGGACTAGCGGACACAGATACGCAGTATTTT. This sequence encodes CASSLVGLADTDTQYF. J is TRBJ2-3 and V is TRBV5-1; the match to TRBD2 covers 10 bases. J lost 2 bases, V lost 2 bases, and 5 bases had no gene match. Germline V gene sequence: CDR1 SGHRS, CDR2 YFSETQ. The CDR3 is 16 amino acids.

The V and J genes are TRBV27 and TRBJ2-5; D unresolved. The germline V and J ends were trimmed by 5 bases and 0 bases, with 7 bases remaining between them. In germline, CDR1 is MNHEY, CDR2 SMNVEV (reference sequence). This CDR3 is built from 13 residues. The CDR3 sequence is CASSTPYQETQYF. The CDR3 nucleotides are TGTGCCAGCAGTACTCCTTACCAAGAGACCCAGTACTTC.

The chain has TRBV25-1 and TRBJ1-4; D not certain. Germline values: CDR1 MGHDK, CDR2 SYGVNS. There are 15 residues in the CDR3. V was trimmed by 5 bases and J by 7 bases, leaving 17 bases between them. The CDR3 sequence: CASSLSGDDPEKLFF. CDR3 bases: TGTGCCAGCAGTCTGTCGGGTGACGATCCTGAAAAACTGTTTTTT.

V usage is TRBV29-1 and J usage is TRBJ1-1; D might be TRBD1 (5 bases). This CDR3 contains 14 residues. The germline gives CDR1 SQVTM, CDR2 ANQGSEA. CDR3 residues: CSGGRGRLNTEAFF. CDR3 nucleotides: TGCAGTGGCGGGAGGGGACGATTGAACACTGAAGCTTTCTTT.

This chain uses TRBV29-1 with TRBJ2-1; 7 positions match TRBD2. The CDR3 spans 18 residues. The V and J ends lost 3 bases and 0 bases, in that order; junction bases with no gene match: 14. Germline V gene lookup returns CDR1 SQVTM and CDR2 ANQGSEA. The CDR3 loop is CSVDLADPWESSYNEQFF. DNA for the CDR3: TGCAGCGTTGATCTAGCGGACCCCTGGGAAAGCTCCTACAATGAGCAGTTCTTC.